Presented here are 21 T cell receptor beta chains from one specimen sequenced in a study of OX40 agonist ivuxolimab in advanced cancers. Data came from immunoSEQ multiplex PCR; TCRdb stores just in-frame clones and leaves some out. Of tens of thousands of clones in the sample, 84% were seen once. Sequencing was performed on CD4+ or CD8+ T cells sorted from blood, taken in a trial of the OX40 agonist ivuxolimab. The receptors derive from an adult with an advanced solid tumor such as melanoma, head and neck, liver or kidney cancer.

The J gene is TRBJ1-1, the V gene TRBV6-5, with 7 bases identical to TRBD1. Germline lookup yields CDR1 MNHEY and CDR2 SVGAGI. Germline trimming cut 8 bases from V and 3 bases from J; bases unmatched to any gene: 9. The CDR3 sequence is 14 residues long. The CDR3 region is CASLATGRDTEAFF. CDR3 bases: TGTGCCAGCCTCGCGACAGGGCGGGACACTGAAGCTTTCTTT.

This sequence joins TRBV18 and TRBJ1-2; no clear D. Germline CDR1 is KGHSH and CDR2 is LQKENI. The V gene lost 3 bases and the J gene lost 0 bases, with 8 bases spanning the gap. CDR3 size: 14 residues. CDR3 DNA: TGTGCCAGCTCACCTGGTACGTCTAACTATGGCTACACCTTC. Translating gives CASSPGTSNYGYTF.

As concerns this clone: The final CDR3 position lacks the conserved phenylalanine or tryptophan, pointing to a likely read error. V gene TRBV20-1 combines with J gene TRBJ1-2, with D unclear. Germline CDR1 DFQATT, CDR2 SNEGSKA (reference sequence). With 6 bases removed from V and 8 bases from J, the gap between germline ends came to 13 bases. CDR3 size: 11 residues. CDR3 protein: CSARPEEGYTL. As DNA, the CDR3 is TGCAGTGCCCGCCCCGAGGAGGGCTACACCCTC.

The rearrangement uses TRBV28 and TRBJ2-5; D is uncertain. Germline CDR1 is MDHEN and CDR2 is SYDVKM. V was shortened by 3 bases and J by 1 base, with 9 bases between the two germline ends. The CDR3 consists of 14 residues. CDR3 region: CASSFRATQETQYF. For the CDR3, the DNA is TGTGCCAGCAGTTTTCGGGCTACCCAAGAGACCCAGTACTTC.

The chain combines TRBV27 with TRBJ2-5, with 7 bases matching TRBD1. J was trimmed by 5 bases and V by 6 bases; bases with no gene match: 9. This CDR3 comprises 14 residues. The germline CDR1 and CDR2 sequences are MNHEY and SMNVEV (reference sequence). The CDR3 DNA sequence: TGTGCCAGCAGCAAGACAGGGAACCGGGAGACCCAGTACTTC. Amino acid sequence: CASSKTGNRETQYF.

This clone was counted once. This chain connects TRBV18 to TRBJ2-5, with D uncertain. V shed 5 bases and J shed 0 bases, with 13 bases lying between them. The CDR3 covers 15 residues. Germline V lookup: CDR1 KGHSH, CDR2 LQKENI. The DNA of the CDR3 is TGTGCCAGCTCAAAGACTCAGAGGTACCAAGAGACCCAGTACTTC. It encodes CASSKTQRYQETQYF.

The rearrangement uses TRBV15 and TRBJ2-7; D gene uncertain. CDR1 is LNHNV, CDR2 YYDKDF, per germline (reference sequence). Trimming cost V 3 bases and J 0 bases, with 9 bases left between them. The CDR3 spans 14 residues. The CDR3 DNA is TGTGCCACCAGCAGCATGTTATCCTCCTACGAGCAGTACTTC. Encoded protein: CATSSMLSSYEQYF.

The chain is built from TRBV28 and TRBJ1-6, with TRBD1 matching over 7 bases. The CDR3 spans 14 residues. Germline values: CDR1 MDHEN, CDR2 SYDVKM. The V segment lost 6 bases and the J segment 7 bases; nucleotides outside the gene matches: 6. The DNA of the CDR3 is TGTGCCAGCAGGCCAGGGGGTTCGAATTCACCCCTCCACTTT. Translation: CASRPGGSNSPLHF. Full variable domain (rest looked up from reference TRBV28 and TRBJ1-6): DVKVTQSSRYLVKRTGEKVFLECVQDMDHENMFWYRQDPGLGLRLIYFSYDVKMKEKGDIPEGYSVSREKKERFSLILESASTNQTSMYLCASRPGGSNSPLHFGNGTRLTVT.

CDR3 residues: CASSLGRGGDYGYTF. CDR3 DNA sequence: TGTGCCAGCAGCTTAGGGAGGGGAGGTGACTATGGCTACACCTTC. The chain couples TRBV7-9 to TRBJ1-2; TRBD1 is a possible D gene (5 bases). Germline lookup yields CDR1 SEHNR and CDR2 FQNEAQ (reference sequence). Trimming pared 1 base from V and 3 bases from J, leaving 12 bases between. There are 15 residues in the CDR3.

This clone has a handful of counts. This chain's CDR3 is CASSVGGSSDGYTF. The CDR3 region has the DNA TGTGCCAGCAGTGTCGGAGGGAGCTCGGATGGCTACACCTTC. The chain employs TRBV2 and TRBJ1-2; no definite D call. From germline, CDR1 is SNHLY and CDR2 FYNNEI. The CDR3 totals 14 residues. V dropped 4 bases and J dropped 6 bases, with 15 bases sitting between them.

The rearrangement joins TRBV7-2 to TRBJ2-7; TRBD2 matches 14 bases. V lost 6 bases, J lost 3 bases, and 7 bases stayed unmatched. The CDR3 runs to 16 residues. The germline CDR1 and CDR2 sequences are SGHTA and FQGNSA. The CDR3 DNA follows: TGTGCCAGCAGTTGGACTAGCGGGGGGCAACTCTACGAGCAGTACTTC. Translated: CASSWTSGGQLYEQYF.

This clone showed up just once. This chain joins TRBV6-6 and TRBJ1-1; 7 positions match TRBD1. The V segment lost 5 bases and the J segment 2 bases; nucleotides outside the gene matches: 8. The CDR3 is 15 residues long. Germline V gene sequence: CDR1 MNHNY, CDR2 SVGAGI (reference sequence). This CDR3 is CASSPTGTVNTEAFF. The CDR3 nucleotides read TGTGCCAGCAGTCCCACCGGGACAGTAAACACTGAAGCTTTCTTT.

V gene TRBV9 combines with J gene TRBJ2-3, with 14 nucleotides matching TRBD2. In germline, CDR1 is SGDLS, CDR2 YYNGEE. With 4 bases clipped from V and 3 bases from J, the junction kept 4 bases outside the gene matches. This CDR3 contains 16 residues. The DNA of the CDR3 is TGTGCCAGCAGCACGGGACTAGCGGGAGTGACAGATACGCAGTATTTT. Protein: CASSTGLAGVTDTQYF.

V is TRBV4-1 and J is TRBJ1-3, with unresolved D. This CDR3 comprises 17 residues. V was cut by 4 bases and J by 0 bases, with 16 bases left in between. Germline V CDR1 and CDR2: MGHRA, YSYEKL. DNA for the CDR3: TGCGCCAGCAGCCCCAATATAGGGAGGAACTCTGGAAACACCATATATTTT. Residues: CASSPNIGRNSGNTIYF.

The V and J genes are TRBV14 and TRBJ2-3; TRBD2 is a possible D gene (5 bases). CDR1 is SGHDN, CDR2 FVKESK, per germline. Trimming pared 4 bases from V and 6 bases from J, leaving 11 bases between. The CDR3 is made up of 13 amino acids. The CDR3 DNA reads as TGTGCCAGCAGCCGTCTAGCTGCCGATACGCAGTATTTT. The encoded protein is CASSRLAADTQYF. Using reference TRBV14 and TRBJ2-3 for the parts outside the CDR3, the full variable domain is EAGVTQFPSHSVIEKGQTVTLRCDPISGHDNLYWYRRVMGKEIKFLLHFVKESKQDESGMPNNRFLAERTGGTYSTLKVQPAELEDSGVYFCASSRLAADTQYFGPGTRLTVL.

The rearrangement joins TRBV10-1 to TRBJ2-3; D is possibly TRBD2 (6 bases). The germline CDR1 and CDR2 sequences are WNHNN and SYGVQD (reference sequence). V dropped 2 bases and J dropped 2 bases, with 11 bases sitting between them. This CDR3 contains 15 residues. CDR3 region: CASSERAGTTDTQYF. CDR3 bases: TGCGCCAGCAGTGAGCGGGCGGGAACCACAGATACGCAGTATTTT.

The J gene is TRBJ1-2, the V gene TRBV7-2; no definite D call. This CDR3 comprises 13 residues. V dropped 0 bases and J dropped 8 bases, with 10 bases sitting between them. CDR1 is SGHTA and CDR2 is FQGNSA in the germline V gene. CDR3 loop: CASSLAVWEGYTF. Written as DNA, the CDR3 is TGTGCCAGCAGCTTAGCGGTTTGGGAGGGCTACACCTTC.

With regard to this clone: This may come from a read error, since a much larger clone is one base off. Additional DNA sequences in this sample encode the identical CDR3. The gene calls are TRBV7-8 and TRBJ2-7; 10 positions agree with TRBD2. V gave up 4 bases and J gave up 5 bases; unmatched junction bases: 8. Germline CDR1 reads SGHVS; CDR2 reads FQNEAQ. The length of the CDR3 is 15 residues. Written as DNA, the CDR3 is TGTGCCAGCAGCTCATTAGCGGGAGGCGGGAACGAGCAGTACTTC. Translating it yields CASSSLAGGGNEQYF.

This chain connects TRBV27 to TRBJ2-5; 8 bases map to TRBD2. V lost 6 bases to trimming and J lost 5 bases; unmatched junction nucleotides: 8. There are 14 residues in the CDR3. The germline V gene has CDR1 MNHEY and CDR2 SMNVEV (reference sequence). The chain's CDR3 is CASSTRGGPETQYF. The CDR3 DNA reads as TGTGCCAGCAGCACACGGGGGGGCCCTGAGACCCAGTACTTC.

The genes are TRBV2 and TRBJ2-6, with D unresolved. The CDR3 sequence is 15 residues long. The V end was cut by 3 bases, the J end by 4 bases, with 10 bases between. Per germline, CDR1 SNHLY and CDR2 FYNNEI. The CDR3, as DNA: TGTGCCAGCAGTGACTTGAGAGGAGGGGCCAACGTCCTGACTTTC. It translates to CASSDLRGGANVLTF.

The chain carries TRBV5-1 and TRBJ1-2; 10 bases align to TRBD1. Germline CDR1 is SGHRS and CDR2 is YFSETQ. The CDR3 is made up of 13 amino acids. V lost 4 bases and J lost 8; bases outside the gene matches: 5. The CDR3 nucleotides are TGCGCCAGCAGCAGGGGACAGGGGATGGGCTACACCTTC. Translating gives CASSRGQGMGYTF. The entire variable domain, with the rest obtained from reference TRBV5-1 and TRBJ1-2, is as follows: KAGVTQTPRYLIKTRGQQVTLSCSPISGHRSVSWYQQTPGQGLQFLFEYFSETQRNKGNFPGRFSGRQFSNSRSEMNVSTLELGDSALYLCASSRGQGMGYTFGSGTRLTVV.